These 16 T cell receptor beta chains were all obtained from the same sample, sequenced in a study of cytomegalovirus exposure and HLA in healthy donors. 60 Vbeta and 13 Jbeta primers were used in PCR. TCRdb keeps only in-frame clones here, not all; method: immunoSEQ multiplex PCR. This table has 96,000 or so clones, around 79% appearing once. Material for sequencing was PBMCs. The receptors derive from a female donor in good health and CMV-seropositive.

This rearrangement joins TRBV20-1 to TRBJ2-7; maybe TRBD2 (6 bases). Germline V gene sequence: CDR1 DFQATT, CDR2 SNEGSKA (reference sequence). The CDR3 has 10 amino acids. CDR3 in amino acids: CAGSSYEQYF. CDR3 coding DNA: TGCGCGGGGAGCTCCTACGAGCAGTACTTC.

CDR3 region: CASSLRAGGQPQHF. In DNA, the CDR3 is TGTGCCAGCAGCTTAAGGGCAGGGGGTCAGCCCCAGCATTTT. The chain has TRBV7-2 and TRBJ1-5; TRBD1 matches at 7 bases. CDR3 length: 14 residues. Trimming cost V 2 bases and J 6 bases; bases outside gene matches: 4. The germline V gene has CDR1 SGHTA and CDR2 FQGNSA.

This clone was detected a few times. CDR3 nucleotide sequence: TGCGCCAGCAGCCAAGGATCGGGACAGAATCAGCCCCAGCATTTT. It translates to CASSQGSGQNQPQHF. The V gene is TRBV4-1, the J gene TRBJ1-5; 7 bases are a match to TRBD1. Germline V CDR1 and CDR2: MGHRA, YSYEKL. This CDR3 contains 15 residues. V shed 1 base, J shed 4 bases, and the junction held 4 bases outside the gene matches.

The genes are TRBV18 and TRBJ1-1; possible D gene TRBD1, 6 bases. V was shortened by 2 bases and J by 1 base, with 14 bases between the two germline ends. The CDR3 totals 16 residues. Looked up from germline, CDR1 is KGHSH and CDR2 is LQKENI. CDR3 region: CASSPDRSYSNTEAFF. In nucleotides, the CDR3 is TGTGCCAGCTCACCAGACAGGTCATACTCGAACACTGAAGCTTTCTTT.

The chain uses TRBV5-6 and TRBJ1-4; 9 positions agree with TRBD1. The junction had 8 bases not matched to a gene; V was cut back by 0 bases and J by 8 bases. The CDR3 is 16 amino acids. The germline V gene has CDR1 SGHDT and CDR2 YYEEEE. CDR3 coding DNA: TGTGCCAGCAGCTTGGCCGGTAGGGACAGGGTGGAAAAACTGTTTTTT. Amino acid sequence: CASSLAGRDRVEKLFF.

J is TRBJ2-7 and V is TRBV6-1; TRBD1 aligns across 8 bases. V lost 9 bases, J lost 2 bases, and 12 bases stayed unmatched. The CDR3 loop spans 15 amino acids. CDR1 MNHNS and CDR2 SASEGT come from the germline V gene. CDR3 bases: TGTGCCAGTTATTACAGGGGGGCAGGGCCCTACGAGCAGTACTTC. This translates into CASYYRGAGPYEQYF.

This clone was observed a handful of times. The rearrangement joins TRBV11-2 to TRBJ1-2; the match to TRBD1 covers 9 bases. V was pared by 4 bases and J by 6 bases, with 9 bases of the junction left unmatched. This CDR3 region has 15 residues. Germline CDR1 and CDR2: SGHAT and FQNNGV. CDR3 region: CASSSITGGRDGYTF. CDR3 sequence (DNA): TGTGCCAGCAGCTCCATTACAGGGGGCAGGGATGGCTACACCTTC.

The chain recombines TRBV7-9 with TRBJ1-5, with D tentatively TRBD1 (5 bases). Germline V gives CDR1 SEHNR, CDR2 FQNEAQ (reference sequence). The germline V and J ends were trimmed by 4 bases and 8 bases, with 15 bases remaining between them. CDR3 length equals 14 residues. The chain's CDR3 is CASSSGFPVEPQHF. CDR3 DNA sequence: TGTGCCAGCAGCTCAGGGTTTCCGGTTGAGCCCCAGCATTTT.

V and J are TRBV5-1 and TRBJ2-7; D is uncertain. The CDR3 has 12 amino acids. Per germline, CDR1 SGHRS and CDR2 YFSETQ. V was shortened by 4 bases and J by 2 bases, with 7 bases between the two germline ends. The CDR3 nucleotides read TGCGCCAGCAGCCAGAAACCCTACGAGCAGTACTTC. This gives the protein CASSQKPYEQYF.

The CDR3 DNA sequence: TGTGCCACCAGCAGAGATTTGGAGGGGTCCACTGAAGCTTTCTTT. The encoded protein is CATSRDLEGSTEAFF. V usage is TRBV15 and J usage is TRBJ1-1, with a tentative D call TRBD1 (5 bases). This CDR3 has 15 residues. Per the germline V gene, CDR1 is LNHNV and CDR2 is YYDKDF (reference sequence). V was clipped by 0 bases and J by 4 bases, with 12 bases between them. Full variable domain (remainder filled in from reference TRBV15 and TRBJ1-1): DAMVIQNPRYQVTQFGKPVTLSCSQTLNHNVMYWYQQKSSQAPKLLFHYYDKDFNNEADTPDNFQSRRPNTSFCFLDIRSPGLGDTAMYLCATSRDLEGSTEAFFGQGTRLTVV.

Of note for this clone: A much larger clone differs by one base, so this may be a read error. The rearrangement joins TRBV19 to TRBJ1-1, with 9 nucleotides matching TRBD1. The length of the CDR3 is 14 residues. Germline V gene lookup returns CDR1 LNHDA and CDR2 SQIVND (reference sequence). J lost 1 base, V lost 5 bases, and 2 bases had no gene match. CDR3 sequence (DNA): TGTGCCAGTAGTTGGGGACAGGGGAACACTGAAGCTTTCTTT. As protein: CASSWGQGNTEAFF.

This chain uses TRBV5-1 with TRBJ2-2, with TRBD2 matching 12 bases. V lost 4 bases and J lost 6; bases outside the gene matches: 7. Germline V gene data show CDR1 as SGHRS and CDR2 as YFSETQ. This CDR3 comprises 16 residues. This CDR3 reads CASSTPGLAGSGELFF. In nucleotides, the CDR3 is TGCGCCAGCAGCACTCCAGGACTAGCGGGGTCCGGGGAGCTGTTTTTT.

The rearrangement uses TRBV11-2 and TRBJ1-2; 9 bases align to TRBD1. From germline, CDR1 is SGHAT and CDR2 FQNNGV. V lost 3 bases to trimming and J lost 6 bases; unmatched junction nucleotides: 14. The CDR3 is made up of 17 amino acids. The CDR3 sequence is CASSLPPGQGPWHGYTF. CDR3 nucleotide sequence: TGTGCCAGCAGCTTGCCCCCGGGACAGGGACCCTGGCATGGCTACACCTTC.

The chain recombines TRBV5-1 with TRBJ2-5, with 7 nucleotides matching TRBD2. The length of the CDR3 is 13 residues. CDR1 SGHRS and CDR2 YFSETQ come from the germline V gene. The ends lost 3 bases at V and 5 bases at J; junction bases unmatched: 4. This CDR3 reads CASSYGGGETQYF. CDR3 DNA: TGCGCCAGCAGCTACGGGGGAGGGGAGACCCAGTACTTC.

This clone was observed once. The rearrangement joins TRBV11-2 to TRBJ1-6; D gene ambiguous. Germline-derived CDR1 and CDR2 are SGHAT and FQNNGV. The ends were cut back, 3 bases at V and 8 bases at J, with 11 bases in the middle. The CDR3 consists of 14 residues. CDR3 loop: CASSFGLMHSPLHF. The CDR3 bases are TGTGCCAGCAGCTTTGGACTGATGCATTCACCCCTCCACTTT.

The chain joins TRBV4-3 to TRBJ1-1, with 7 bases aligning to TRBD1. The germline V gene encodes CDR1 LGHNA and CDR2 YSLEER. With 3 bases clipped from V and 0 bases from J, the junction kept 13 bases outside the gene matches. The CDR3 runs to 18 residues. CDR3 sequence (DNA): TGCGCCAGCAGCCAGGCTTGGACAGGCTCGCAGATGAACACTGAAGCTTTCTTT. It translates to CASSQAWTGSQMNTEAFF.